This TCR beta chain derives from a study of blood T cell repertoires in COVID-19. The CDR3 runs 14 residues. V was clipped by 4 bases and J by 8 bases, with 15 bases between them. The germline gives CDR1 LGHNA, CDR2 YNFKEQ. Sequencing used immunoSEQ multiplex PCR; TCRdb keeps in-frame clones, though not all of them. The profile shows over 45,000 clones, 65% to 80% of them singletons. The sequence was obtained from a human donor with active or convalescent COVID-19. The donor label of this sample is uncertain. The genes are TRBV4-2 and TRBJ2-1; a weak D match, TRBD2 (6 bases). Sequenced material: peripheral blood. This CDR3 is CASSPRDFSDEQFF. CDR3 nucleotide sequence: TGTGCCAGCAGCCCGAGGGACTTTTCGGATGAGCAGTTCTTC.